These 9 T cell receptor beta chains came from one sample sequenced in a study of patients and donors after allogeneic stem cell transplantation. TCRdb re-called the RT-PCR reads through MiXCR, storing one row per CDR3 protein. The data show some 880,000 distinct CDR3 sequences, with about a sixth seen just once and 5.5% to 6.5% held by the top ten. What was sequenced was blood, either unsorted or a sorted T cell fraction (not recorded which). The receptors shown here come from a human donor who was either an allogeneic HSCT recipient or a stem cell or donor lymphocyte infusion donor (not recorded which). It is not recorded whose cells these are; they may come from a transplant donor.

This chain joins TRBV4-3 and TRBJ2-3; D is unclear. Trimming cost V 0 bases and J 4 bases, with 11 bases left between them. This CDR3 has 15 residues. The germline gives CDR1 LGHNA, CDR2 YSLEER. The CDR3 loop is CASSQDKAFPDTQYF. The CDR3 coding sequence is TGCGCCAGCAGCCAAGATAAGGCGTTTCCAGATACGCAGTATTTT.

For this clonotype: The junction departs from the called germline gene at one end, perhaps through a read error. V gene TRBV27 combines with J gene TRBJ2-7; 10 nucleotides agree with TRBD2. The germline V gene has CDR1 MNHEY and CDR2 SMNVEV (reference sequence). This CDR3 is built from 14 residues. CDR3 in DNA: TGTGCCAGCAGTCCAGCGGGGGGGTCCTACGAGCTGTACTTC. The encoded protein is CASSPAGGSYELYF.

This rearrangement joins TRBV30 to TRBJ1-1; tentative D call: TRBD1 (5 bases). CDR1 is GTSNPN and CDR2 is SVGIG in the germline V gene (reference sequence). The germline V and J ends were trimmed by 4 bases and 3 bases, with 12 bases remaining between them. This CDR3 is 13 amino acids long. The chain's CDR3 is CAWTPGGDTEAFF. The DNA of the CDR3 is TGTGCCTGGACCCCGGGGGGGGACACTGAAGCTTTCTTT.

The chain links TRBV15 to TRBJ2-3, with 9 bases matching TRBD2. V lost 1 base to trimming and J lost 10 bases; unmatched junction nucleotides: 3. Germline V gives CDR1 LNHNV, CDR2 YYDKDF (reference sequence). The CDR3 has 13 residues. CDR3: CATSRVLAGPQYF. For the CDR3, the DNA is TGTGCCACCAGCAGAGTTCTAGCGGGGCCGCAGTATTTT.

The CDR3 is CASSQGPVETQYF. The CDR3 region has the DNA TGCGCCAGCAGCCAGGGACCAGTTGAGACCCAGTACTTC. V is TRBV4-1 and J is TRBJ2-5; either TRBD1 or TRBD2 may supply D (5 bases each). With 3 bases removed from V and 5 bases from J, the gap between germline ends came to 10 bases. CDR3 length: 13 amino acids. CDR1 is MGHRA and CDR2 is YSYEKL in the germline V gene.

This clonotype appeared many times. The chain couples TRBV12-3 or TRBV12-4 to TRBJ2-1; 11 bases align to TRBD2. This CDR3 is 14 amino acids long. Unmatched junction bases numbered 3, after V lost 3 bases and J lost 8 bases. This CDR3 reads CASSFSGRDDEQFF. CDR3 DNA sequence: TGTGCCAGCAGTTTTAGCGGGAGGGACGATGAGCAGTTCTTC.

This clonotype has just a few counts. The chain has TRBV20-1 and TRBJ1-2; 9 nucleotides agree with TRBD1. The CDR3 consists of 13 residues. Losses at the gene ends were 3 bases for V and 4 bases for J; bases not matched to a gene: 3. CDR1 is DFQATT and CDR2 is SNEGSKA in the germline V gene (reference sequence). The CDR3 here is CSASLDRGYGYTF. The CDR3 DNA follows: TGCAGTGCTAGCCTGGACAGGGGCTATGGCTACACCTTC.

This clonotype was seen only a few times. The chain combines TRBV29-1 with TRBJ1-2; 9 nucleotides match TRBD1. Germline V CDR1 and CDR2: SQVTM, ANQGSEA. The CDR3 is made up of 17 amino acids. J was trimmed by 7 bases and V by 0 bases; bases with no gene match: 15. This CDR3 is CSVEDPSRDRVRGGYTF. For the CDR3, the DNA is TGCAGCGTTGAAGATCCCTCGAGGGACAGGGTACGTGGTGGCTACACCTTC.

There are a few counts of this clonotype. The chain carries TRBV20-1 and TRBJ1-1; D unclear. Germline lookup yields CDR1 DFQATT and CDR2 SNEGSKA (reference sequence). V was pared by 4 bases and J by 7 bases, with 16 bases between. This CDR3 has 13 residues. CDR3 amino acids: CSAMVTTSYEAFF. As DNA, the CDR3 is TGCAGTGCTATGGTAACTACCTCCTATGAAGCTTTCTTT.